The rows below give T cell receptor beta chains drawn from one sample of a study of cytomegalovirus exposure and HLA in healthy donors. TCRdb's table, derived via immunoSEQ multiplex PCR, lists solely in-frame clones and lacks some. The sample has around 190,000 clones, 80% seen once. Source material: PBMCs. The receptors were sampled from a man in his forties in good health and CMV-seronegative. Both conserved end residues are part of each CDR3. For some rows the clone size is stated as once, few or many, or as a class when expanded; others skip it.

cdr3_aa: CASSIARDRGWREQFF; v_call: TRBV19; clone_size: -; j_call: TRBJ2-1
cdr3_aa: CASSFIIAGGPPQYF; v_call: TRBV7-2; clone_size: -; j_call: TRBJ2-5
cdr3_aa: CSVAAGTYGYTF; v_call: TRBV29-1; clone_size: once; j_call: TRBJ1-2
cdr3_aa: CSTRTGGDGYTF; v_call: TRBV29-1; clone_size: -; j_call: TRBJ1-2
cdr3_aa: CASGSPRYYEQYF; v_call: TRBV12-5; clone_size: -; j_call: TRBJ2-7
cdr3_aa: CATRTGLGWTEAFF; v_call: TRBV10-3; clone_size: -; j_call: TRBJ1-1
cdr3_aa: CASSLPTSDTQYF; v_call: TRBV7-8; clone_size: -; j_call: TRBJ2-3
cdr3_aa: CASSASGSPPYEQYF; v_call: TRBV5-1; clone_size: -; j_call: TRBJ2-7
cdr3_aa: CASHSTGTGANVLTF; v_call: TRBV11-3; clone_size: -; j_call: TRBJ2-6
cdr3_aa: CAIGRGENNQPQHF; v_call: TRBV10-3; clone_size: -; j_call: TRBJ1-5
cdr3_aa: CASSSKNRNTEAFF; v_call: TRBV5-1; clone_size: -; j_call: TRBJ1-1
cdr3_aa: CASSPPGTGASPLHF; v_call: TRBV7-2; clone_size: -; j_call: TRBJ1-6
cdr3_aa: CASSSGQGTPGTEAFF; v_call: TRBV5-1; clone_size: -; j_call: TRBJ1-1
cdr3_aa: CASSPPRRVEGELFF; v_call: TRBV18; clone_size: -; j_call: TRBJ2-2
cdr3_aa: CASSALQGGNTEAFF; v_call: TRBV19; clone_size: -; j_call: TRBJ1-1
cdr3_aa: CASSLLARDDEKLFF; v_call: TRBV5-6; clone_size: -; j_call: TRBJ1-4
cdr3_aa: CASSSSTGTNTEAFF; v_call: TRBV5-4; clone_size: -; j_call: TRBJ1-1
cdr3_aa: CAISERDWMDTEAFF; v_call: TRBV10-3; clone_size: -; j_call: TRBJ1-1
cdr3_aa: CASSPRWGRNQETQYF; v_call: TRBV19; clone_size: -; j_call: TRBJ2-5
cdr3_aa: CASSYSQVTDTQYF; v_call: TRBV6-5; clone_size: -; j_call: TRBJ2-3
cdr3_aa: CASRGGRIPNQPQHF; v_call: TRBV19; clone_size: -; j_call: TRBJ1-5
cdr3_aa: CASSTKREISPLHF; v_call: TRBV2; clone_size: -; j_call: TRBJ1-6
cdr3_aa: CASSQEPWSNYGYTF; v_call: TRBV4-3; clone_size: few; j_call: TRBJ1-2
cdr3_aa: CASSLPTGTYEQYF; v_call: TRBV7-9; clone_size: -; j_call: TRBJ2-7
cdr3_aa: CASSPKPGLAGTYEQYF; v_call: TRBV19; clone_size: -; j_call: TRBJ2-7
cdr3_aa: CASSLGAGRSGEGYTF; v_call: TRBV7-2; clone_size: -; j_call: TRBJ1-2
cdr3_aa: CASRPGQGSYEQYF; v_call: TRBV2; clone_size: -; j_call: TRBJ2-7
cdr3_aa: CASIWEKCEQFF; v_call: TRBV9; clone_size: -; j_call: TRBJ2-1
cdr3_aa: CASSVAQGNYGYTF; v_call: TRBV9; clone_size: -; j_call: TRBJ1-2
cdr3_aa: CASSPPRLAGTDTQYF; v_call: TRBV18; clone_size: -; j_call: TRBJ2-3
cdr3_aa: CASSRQLSYGYTF; v_call: TRBV7-2; clone_size: few; j_call: TRBJ1-2
cdr3_aa: CASSRFSGSSNYGYTF; v_call: TRBV11-3; clone_size: -; j_call: TRBJ1-2
cdr3_aa: CASSTWDKPPGELFF; v_call: TRBV27; clone_size: few; j_call: TRBJ2-2
cdr3_aa: CASRADRGYEQYF; v_call: TRBV2; clone_size: -; j_call: TRBJ2-7
cdr3_aa: CASSLTDSYEQYF; v_call: TRBV7-3; clone_size: few; j_call: TRBJ2-7
cdr3_aa: CASSPGHSGGELFF; v_call: TRBV11-3; clone_size: -; j_call: TRBJ2-2
cdr3_aa: CASSAGLAGGETQYF; v_call: TRBV7-3; clone_size: -; j_call: TRBJ2-5
cdr3_aa: CASRYRAGTNQPQHF; v_call: TRBV7-2; clone_size: -; j_call: TRBJ1-5
cdr3_aa: CASSKGHHIFTGELFF; v_call: TRBV21-1; clone_size: -; j_call: TRBJ2-2
cdr3_aa: CASSTQGAQETQYF; v_call: TRBV6-1; clone_size: -; j_call: TRBJ2-5
cdr3_aa: CASSRVSNSPLHF; v_call: TRBV11-2; clone_size: -; j_call: TRBJ1-6
cdr3_aa: CASSVGTGGEQFF; v_call: TRBV9; clone_size: -; j_call: TRBJ2-1
cdr3_aa: CASSQSGGGTEAFF; v_call: TRBV7-2; clone_size: -; j_call: TRBJ1-1
cdr3_aa: CASPAGAYNEQFF; v_call: TRBV7-9; clone_size: -; j_call: TRBJ2-1
cdr3_aa: CASSWRFTGTYNEQFF; v_call: TRBV5-1; clone_size: -; j_call: TRBJ2-1
cdr3_aa: CASSKEAAGGDRSNQPQHF; v_call: TRBV21-1; clone_size: -; j_call: TRBJ1-5
cdr3_aa: CASSVGQGVPYEQYF; v_call: TRBV9; clone_size: -; j_call: TRBJ2-7
cdr3_aa: CASSVLPDQPQHF; v_call: TRBV9; clone_size: few; j_call: TRBJ1-5
cdr3_aa: CSVMREGGERTGELFF; v_call: TRBV29-1; clone_size: -; j_call: TRBJ2-2
cdr3_aa: CASSWDRVDSPLHF; v_call: TRBV5-4; clone_size: -; j_call: TRBJ1-6
cdr3_aa: CSVETANYGYTF; v_call: TRBV29-1; clone_size: -; j_call: TRBJ1-2
cdr3_aa: CASSWTSGEETQYF; v_call: TRBV2; clone_size: once; j_call: TRBJ2-5